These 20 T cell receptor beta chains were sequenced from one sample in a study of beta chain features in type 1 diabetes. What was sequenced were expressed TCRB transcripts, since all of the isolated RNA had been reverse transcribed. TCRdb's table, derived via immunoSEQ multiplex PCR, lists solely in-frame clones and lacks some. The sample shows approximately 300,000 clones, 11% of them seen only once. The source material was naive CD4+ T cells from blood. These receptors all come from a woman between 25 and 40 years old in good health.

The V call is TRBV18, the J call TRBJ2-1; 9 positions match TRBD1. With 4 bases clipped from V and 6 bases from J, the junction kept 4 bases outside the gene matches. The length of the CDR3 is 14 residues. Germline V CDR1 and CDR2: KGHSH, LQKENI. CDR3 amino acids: CASSLQQGANEQFF. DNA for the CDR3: TGTGCCAGCTCACTACAACAGGGGGCCAATGAGCAGTTCTTC.

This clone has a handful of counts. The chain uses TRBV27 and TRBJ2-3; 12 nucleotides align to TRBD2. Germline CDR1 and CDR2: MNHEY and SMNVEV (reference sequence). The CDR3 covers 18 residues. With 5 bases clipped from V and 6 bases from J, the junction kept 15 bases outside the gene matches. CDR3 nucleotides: TGTGCCAGCAGTCAAAAAGGGACTAGCGGGCCCGGGGTGGATACGCAGTATTTT. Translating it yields CASSQKGTSGPGVDTQYF.

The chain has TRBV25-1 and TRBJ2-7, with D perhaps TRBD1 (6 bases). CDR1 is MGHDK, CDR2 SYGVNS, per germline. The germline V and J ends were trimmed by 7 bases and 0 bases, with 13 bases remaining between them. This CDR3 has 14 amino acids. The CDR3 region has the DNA TGTGCCAGCACAAAAGGGGGTACCTCCTACGAGCAGTACTTC. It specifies CASTKGGTSYEQYF.

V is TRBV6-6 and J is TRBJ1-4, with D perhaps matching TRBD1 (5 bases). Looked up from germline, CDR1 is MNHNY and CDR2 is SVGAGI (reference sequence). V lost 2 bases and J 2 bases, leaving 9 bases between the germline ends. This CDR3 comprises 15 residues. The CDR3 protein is CASSYGGSTNEKLFF. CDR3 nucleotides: TGTGCCAGCAGTTACGGGGGGAGCACTAATGAAAAACTGTTTTTT.

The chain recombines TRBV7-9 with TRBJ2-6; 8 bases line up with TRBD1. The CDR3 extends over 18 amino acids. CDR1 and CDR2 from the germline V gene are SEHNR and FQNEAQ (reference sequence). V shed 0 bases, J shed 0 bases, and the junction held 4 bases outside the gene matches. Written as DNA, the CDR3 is TGTGCCAGCAGCTTAGCCGACAGGGGTCTCTCTGGGGCCAACGTCCTGACTTTC. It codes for CASSLADRGLSGANVLTF.

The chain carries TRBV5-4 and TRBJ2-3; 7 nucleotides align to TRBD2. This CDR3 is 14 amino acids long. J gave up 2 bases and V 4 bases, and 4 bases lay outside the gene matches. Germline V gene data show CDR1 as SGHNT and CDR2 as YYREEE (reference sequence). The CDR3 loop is CASSVTSATDTQYF. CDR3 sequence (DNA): TGTGCCAGCAGCGTTACTAGCGCCACAGATACGCAGTATTTT.

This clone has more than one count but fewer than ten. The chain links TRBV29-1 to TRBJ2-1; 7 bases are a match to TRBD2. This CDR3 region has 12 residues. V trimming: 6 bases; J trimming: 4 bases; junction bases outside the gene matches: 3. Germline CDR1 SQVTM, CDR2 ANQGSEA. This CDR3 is CSVDSGYNEQFF. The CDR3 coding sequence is TGCAGCGTCGATAGCGGGTACAATGAGCAGTTCTTC.

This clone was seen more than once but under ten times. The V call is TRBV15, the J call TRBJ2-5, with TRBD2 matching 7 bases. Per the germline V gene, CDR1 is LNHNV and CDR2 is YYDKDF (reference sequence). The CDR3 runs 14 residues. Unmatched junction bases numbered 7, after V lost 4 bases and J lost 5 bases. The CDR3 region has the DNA TGTGCCACCAGCAAAGTGGGGGGAGGGGAGACCCAGTACTTC. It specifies CATSKVGGGETQYF.

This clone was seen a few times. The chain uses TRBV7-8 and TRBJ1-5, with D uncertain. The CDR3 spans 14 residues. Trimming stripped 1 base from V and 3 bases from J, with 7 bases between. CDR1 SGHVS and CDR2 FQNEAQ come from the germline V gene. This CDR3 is CASSLDPVNQPQHF. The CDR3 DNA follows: TGTGCCAGCAGCTTAGATCCAGTCAATCAGCCCCAGCATTTT.

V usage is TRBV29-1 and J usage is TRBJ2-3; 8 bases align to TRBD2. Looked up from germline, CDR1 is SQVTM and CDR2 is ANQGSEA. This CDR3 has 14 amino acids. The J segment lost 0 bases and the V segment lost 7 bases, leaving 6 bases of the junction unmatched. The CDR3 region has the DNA TGCAGCGCTGCCTCTAGCGGGAGCACAGATACGCAGTATTTT. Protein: CSAASSGSTDTQYF.

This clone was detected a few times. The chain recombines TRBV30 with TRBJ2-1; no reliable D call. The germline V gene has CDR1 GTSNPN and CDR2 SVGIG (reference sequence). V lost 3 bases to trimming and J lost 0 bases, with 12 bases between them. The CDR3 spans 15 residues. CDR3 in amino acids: CAWSTESSSYNEQFF. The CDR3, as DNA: TGTGCCTGGAGCACGGAGTCCAGCTCCTACAATGAGCAGTTCTTC.

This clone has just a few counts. For the CDR3, the DNA is TGTGCCAGCTCATTGGGACAGACCAACTATGGCTACACCTTC. This encodes CASSLGQTNYGYTF. The chain couples TRBV18 to TRBJ1-2; 7 bases align to TRBD1. The CDR3 spans 14 residues. The V and J ends lost 5 bases and 2 bases, in that order; junction bases with no gene match: 5. Germline CDR1 KGHSH, CDR2 LQKENI.

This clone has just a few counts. The CDR3 spells CASSLGSGSTYNEQFF. The CDR3 region has the DNA TGTGCCAGCAGCTTAGGTAGCGGGAGCACCTACAATGAGCAGTTCTTC. The chain links TRBV7-9 to TRBJ2-1; 9 bases agree with TRBD2. CDR3 length: 16 amino acids. Losses at the gene ends were 1 base for V and 2 bases for J; bases not matched to a gene: 3. In germline, CDR1 is SEHNR, CDR2 FQNEAQ (reference sequence).

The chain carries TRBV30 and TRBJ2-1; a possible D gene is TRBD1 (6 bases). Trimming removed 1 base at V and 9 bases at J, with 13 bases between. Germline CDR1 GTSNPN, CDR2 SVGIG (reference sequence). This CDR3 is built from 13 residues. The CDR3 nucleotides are TGTGCCTGGAGTGGGGGGCTTGGTATTGAGCAGTTCTTC. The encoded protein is CAWSGGLGIEQFF.

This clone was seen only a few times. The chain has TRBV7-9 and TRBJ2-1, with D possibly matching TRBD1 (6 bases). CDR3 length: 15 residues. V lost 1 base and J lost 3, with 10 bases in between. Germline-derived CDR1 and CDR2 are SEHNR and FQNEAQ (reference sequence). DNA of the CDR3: TGTGCCAGCAGCTTAGACAGGGATAACTACAATGAGCAGTTCTTC. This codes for CASSLDRDNYNEQFF.

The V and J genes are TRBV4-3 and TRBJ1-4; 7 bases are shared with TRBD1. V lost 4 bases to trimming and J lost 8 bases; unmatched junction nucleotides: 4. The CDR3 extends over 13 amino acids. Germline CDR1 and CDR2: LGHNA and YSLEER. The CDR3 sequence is CASSPQGGEKLFF. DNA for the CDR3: TGCGCCAGCAGCCCGCAGGGGGGCGAAAAACTGTTTTTT.

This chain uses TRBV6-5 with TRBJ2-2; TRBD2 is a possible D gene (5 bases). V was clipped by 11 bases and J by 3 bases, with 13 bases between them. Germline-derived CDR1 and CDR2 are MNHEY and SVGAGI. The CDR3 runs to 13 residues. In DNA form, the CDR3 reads TGTGCCGCGAGGGCAGGTTACACCGGGGAGCTGTTTTTT. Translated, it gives CAARAGYTGELFF.

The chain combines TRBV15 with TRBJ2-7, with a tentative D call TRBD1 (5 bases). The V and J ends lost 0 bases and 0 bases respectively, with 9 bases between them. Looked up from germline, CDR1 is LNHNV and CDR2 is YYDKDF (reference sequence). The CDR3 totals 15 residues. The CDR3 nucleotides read TGTGCCACCAGCAGAGATTTCGACAGCTCCTACGAGCAGTACTTC. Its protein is CATSRDFDSSYEQYF.

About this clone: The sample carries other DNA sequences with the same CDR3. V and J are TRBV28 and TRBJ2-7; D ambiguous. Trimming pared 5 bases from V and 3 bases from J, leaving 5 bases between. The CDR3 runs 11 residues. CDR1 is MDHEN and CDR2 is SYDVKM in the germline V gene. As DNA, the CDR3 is TGTGCCAGCAGTCCGTACTACGAGCAGTACTTC. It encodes CASSPYYEQYF.

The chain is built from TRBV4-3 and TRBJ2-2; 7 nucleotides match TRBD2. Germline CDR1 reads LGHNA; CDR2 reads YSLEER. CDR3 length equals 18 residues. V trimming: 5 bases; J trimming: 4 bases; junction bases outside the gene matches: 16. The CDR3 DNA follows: TGCGCCAGCAGCGCACAAAGCGGGGCGGCGGGGACCACCGGGGAGCTGTTTTTT. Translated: CASSAQSGAAGTTGELFF.